The rows below give T cell receptor beta chains drawn from one sample of a study of blood T cells in healthy people across ages. TCRdb used MiXCR to reprocess the 5' RACE reads, holding one entry per CDR3 protein. Among about 800,000 distinct CDR3 sequences, around 25% were seen once, and the ten largest hold approximately 4%. The same sample was also studied in work on T cells of mothers and their children.

Sequencing used blood. The receptor set was obtained from a boy younger than 18 in good health. The CDR3 runs from the conserved cysteine through the conserved F or W. The D gene is left open where the match is weak. Rows may omit the clone size; those that give it use once, few, many or a size class.

j_call,v_call,d_call,clone_size,cdr3_nt,cdr3_aa
TRBJ1-2,TRBV6-1,NA,NA,TGTGCCAGCAGTGAATTGGAGGGGCCTCAGTATGGCTACACCTTC,CASSELEGPQYGYTF
TRBJ1-2,TRBV6-1,TRBD1,NA,TGTGCCAGCAGTGAAACAGGGGAAGATGCTGGCTACACCTTC,CASSETGEDAGYTF
TRBJ1-3,TRBV25-1,NA,NA,TGTGCCAGCAGTGAATCAGAGAGTGGAAACACCATATATTTT,CASSESESGNTIYF
TRBJ2-7,TRBV4-3,TRBD2,NA,TGCGCCAGCAGCCAACATAGCGGGAGGGCCTCTCCTTACGAGCAGTACTTC,CASSQHSGRASPYEQYF
TRBJ2-3,TRBV28,TRBD2,NA,TGTGCCAGCAGTCTACCGACTAGCGGGGGTTCCACAGATACGCAGTATTTT,CASSLPTSGGSTDTQYF
TRBJ2-7,TRBV28,NA,few,TGTGCCAGCAGTTTAACATCAGGTGTTACCTACGAGCAGTACTTC,CASSLTSGVTYEQYF
TRBJ1-5,TRBV28,NA,NA,TGTGCCAGCAGTCTGGACAGATCCCAGCATTTT,CASSLDRSQHF
TRBJ2-7,TRBV3-1,NA,NA,TGTGCCAGCAGCCAGAGTTGGAGCTCCTACGAGCAGTACTTC,CASSQSWSSYEQYF
TRBJ2-7,TRBV29-1,NA,NA,TGCAGCGCGCTAGACAGTACCTACGAGCAGTACTTC,CSALDSTYEQYF
TRBJ1-2,TRBV5-1,NA,few,TGCGCCAGCAGCTTGCCGCGGACAGATGGCTACACCTTC,CASSLPRTDGYTF
TRBJ2-1,TRBV3-1,NA,NA,TGTGCCAGCAGCCAAGACGGTTCGGGCCACAATGAGCAGTTCTTC,CASSQDGSGHNEQFF
TRBJ2-5,TRBV15,TRBD2,few,TGTGCCACCACCAAAGGCGGGAGGGAGACCCAGTACTTC,CATTKGGRETQYF
TRBJ2-4,TRBV6-2/TRBV6-3,NA,few,TGTGCCAGCAGTTACTGGGGCCTGCTAGCCAAAAACATTCAGTACTTC,CASSYWGLLAKNIQYF
TRBJ2-5,TRBV4-3,NA,few,TGCGCCAGCAGCCAAGAAACCCGAGGAGAGCAGTACTTC,CASSQETRGEQYF
TRBJ1-2,TRBV20-1,NA,NA,TGCAGTGCTCAAGCCGGGCTCCACTATGGCTACACCTTC,CSAQAGLHYGYTF
TRBJ2-7,TRBV5-1,NA,NA,TGCGCCAGCAGCAACCTAGCGAGAACGGCGGGCGAGCAGTACTTC,CASSNLARTAGEQYF
TRBJ2-4,TRBV7-8,NA,NA,TGTGCCAGCAGTCCCATTCGTATCCTAAAACTGACAGACGTAGCCAAAAACATTCAGTACTTC,CASSPIRILKLTDVAKNIQYF
TRBJ2-1,TRBV5-5,NA,few,TGTGCCGGCAGCTTTCTGAGATCGGACAATGAGCAGTTCTTC,CAGSFLRSDNEQFF
TRBJ2-6,TRBV6-6,NA,few,TGTGCCAGCAGTAGTTCTCTCTCTGGGGCCAACGTCCTGACTTTC,CASSSSLSGANVLTF
TRBJ2-7,TRBV6-2/TRBV6-3,NA,NA,TGTGCCAGCGGCCCCGAGGGCCTCTACGAGCAGTACTTC,CASGPEGLYEQYF
TRBJ2-5,TRBV12-3/TRBV12-4,NA,NA,TGTGCCAGCAGCAGGACCCAGGGAGAGACCCAGTACTTC,CASSRTQGETQYF